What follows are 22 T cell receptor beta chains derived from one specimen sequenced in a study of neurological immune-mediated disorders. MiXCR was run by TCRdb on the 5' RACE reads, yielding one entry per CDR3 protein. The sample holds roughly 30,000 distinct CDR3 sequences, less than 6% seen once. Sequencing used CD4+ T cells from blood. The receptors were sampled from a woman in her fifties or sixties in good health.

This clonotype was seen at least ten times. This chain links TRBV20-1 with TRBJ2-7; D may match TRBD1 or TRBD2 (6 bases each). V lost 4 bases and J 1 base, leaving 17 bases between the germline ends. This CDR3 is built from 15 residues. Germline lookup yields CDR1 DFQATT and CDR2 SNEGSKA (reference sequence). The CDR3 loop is CSAKGGSGASYEQYF. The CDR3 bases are TGCAGTGCTAAGGGGGGTAGTGGGGCTTCCTACGAGCAGTACTTC.

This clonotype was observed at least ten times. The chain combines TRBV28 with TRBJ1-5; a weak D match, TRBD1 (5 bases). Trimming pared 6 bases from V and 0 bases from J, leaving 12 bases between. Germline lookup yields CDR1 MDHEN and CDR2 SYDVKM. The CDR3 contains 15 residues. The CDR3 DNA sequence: TGTGCCAGCAGACTTGAAACAGGTAGCAATCAGCCCCAGCATTTT. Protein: CASRLETGSNQPQHF.

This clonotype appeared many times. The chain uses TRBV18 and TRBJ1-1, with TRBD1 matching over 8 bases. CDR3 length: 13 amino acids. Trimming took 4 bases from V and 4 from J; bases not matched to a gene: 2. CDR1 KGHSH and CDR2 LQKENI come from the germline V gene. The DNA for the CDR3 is TGTGCCAGCTCACTACAGGGGGTCACTGAAGCTTTCTTT. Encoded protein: CASSLQGVTEAFF.

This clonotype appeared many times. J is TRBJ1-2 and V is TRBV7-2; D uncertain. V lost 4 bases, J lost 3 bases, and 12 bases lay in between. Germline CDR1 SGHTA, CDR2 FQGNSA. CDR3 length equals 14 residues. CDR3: CASSSPGSHYGYTF. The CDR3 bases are TGTGCCAGCAGCTCACCGGGGTCTCACTATGGCTACACCTTC. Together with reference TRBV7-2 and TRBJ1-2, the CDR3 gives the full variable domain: GAGVSQSPSNKVTEKGKDVELRCDPISGHTALYWYRQSLGQGLEFLIYFQGNSAPDKSGLPSDRFSAERTGGSVSTLTIQRTQQEDSAVYLCASSSPGSHYGYTFGSGTRLTVV.

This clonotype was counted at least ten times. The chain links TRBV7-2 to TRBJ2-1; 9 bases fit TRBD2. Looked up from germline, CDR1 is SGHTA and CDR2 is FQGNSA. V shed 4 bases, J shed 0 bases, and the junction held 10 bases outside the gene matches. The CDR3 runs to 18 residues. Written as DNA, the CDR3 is TGTGCCAGCAGCTACCCTTCCCTTAGCGGGAGCTCCTACAATGAGCAGTTCTTC. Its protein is CASSYPSLSGSSYNEQFF.

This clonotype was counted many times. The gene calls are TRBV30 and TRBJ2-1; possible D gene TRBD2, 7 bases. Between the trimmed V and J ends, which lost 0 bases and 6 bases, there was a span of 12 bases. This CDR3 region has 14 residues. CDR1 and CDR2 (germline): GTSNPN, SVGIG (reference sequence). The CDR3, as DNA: TGTGCCTGGAGTGTACGGGGGGCGAGCAATGAGCAGTTCTTC. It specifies CAWSVRGASNEQFF. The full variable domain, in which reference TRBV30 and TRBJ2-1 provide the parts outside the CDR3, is SQTIHQWPATLVQPVGSPLSLECTVEGTSNPNLYWYRQAAGRGLQLLFYSVGIGQISSEVPQNLSASRPQDRQFILSSKKLLLSDSGFYLCAWSVRGASNEQFFGPGTRLTVL.

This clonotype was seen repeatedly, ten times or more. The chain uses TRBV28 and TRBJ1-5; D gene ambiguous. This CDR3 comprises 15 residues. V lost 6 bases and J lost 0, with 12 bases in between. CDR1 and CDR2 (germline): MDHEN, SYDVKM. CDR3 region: CASRADGNSNQPQHF. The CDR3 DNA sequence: TGTGCCAGCAGGGCTGACGGCAATAGCAATCAGCCCCAGCATTTT.

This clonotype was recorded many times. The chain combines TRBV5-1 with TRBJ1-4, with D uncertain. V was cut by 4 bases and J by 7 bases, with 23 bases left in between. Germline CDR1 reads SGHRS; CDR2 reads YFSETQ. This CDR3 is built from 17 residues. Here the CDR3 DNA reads TGCGCCAGCAGCCAACAACCGACCTCTTCGGGGAGTGAAAAACTGTTTTTT. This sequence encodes CASSQQPTSSGSEKLFF.

In nucleotides, the CDR3 is TGTGCCAGCAGCTTCCCCCGGTCCGAGCAGTACTTC. It translates to CASSFPRSEQYF. The gene calls are TRBV7-6 and TRBJ2-7; D unclear. CDR3 size: 12 residues. CDR1 is SGHVS, CDR2 FNYEAQ, per germline. V lost 3 bases to trimming and J lost 6 bases, with 9 bases between them.

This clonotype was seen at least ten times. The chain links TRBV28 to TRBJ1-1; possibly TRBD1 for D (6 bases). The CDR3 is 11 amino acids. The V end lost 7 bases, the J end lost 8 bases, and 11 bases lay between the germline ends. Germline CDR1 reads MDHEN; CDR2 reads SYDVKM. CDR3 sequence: CASTGGTEAFF. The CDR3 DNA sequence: TGTGCCAGCACGGGAGGGACAGAAGCTTTCTTT.

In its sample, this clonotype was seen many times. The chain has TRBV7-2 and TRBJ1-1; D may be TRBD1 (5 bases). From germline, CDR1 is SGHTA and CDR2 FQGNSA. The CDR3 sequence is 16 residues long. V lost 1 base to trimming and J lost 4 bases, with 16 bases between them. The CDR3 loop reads CASSLGLGRVGTEAFF. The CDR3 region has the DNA TGTGCCAGCAGCTTAGGCTTGGGCAGGGTGGGCACTGAAGCTTTCTTT.

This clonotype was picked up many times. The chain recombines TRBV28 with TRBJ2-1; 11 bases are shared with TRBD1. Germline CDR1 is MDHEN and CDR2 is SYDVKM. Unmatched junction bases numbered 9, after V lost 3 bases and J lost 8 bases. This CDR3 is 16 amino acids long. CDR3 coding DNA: TGTGCCAGCAGTTTGCCCCTACCGGGACAGGGGGATGAGCAGTTCTTC. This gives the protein CASSLPLPGQGDEQFF.

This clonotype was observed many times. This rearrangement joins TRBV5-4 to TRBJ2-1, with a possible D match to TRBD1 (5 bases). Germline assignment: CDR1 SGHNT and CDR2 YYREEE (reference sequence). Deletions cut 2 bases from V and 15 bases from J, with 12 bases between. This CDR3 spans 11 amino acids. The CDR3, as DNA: TGTGCCAGCAGCTTTGACAGTAGGAGGTTCTTC. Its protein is CASSFDSRRFF.

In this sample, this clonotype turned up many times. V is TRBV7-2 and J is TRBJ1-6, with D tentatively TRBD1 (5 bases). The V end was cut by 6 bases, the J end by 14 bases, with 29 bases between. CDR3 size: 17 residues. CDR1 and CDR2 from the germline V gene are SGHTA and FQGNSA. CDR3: CASRSYSGGDALITLHF. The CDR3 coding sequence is TGTGCCAGCAGGTCGTACTCCGGTGGGGACGCACTAATTACCCTCCACTTT.

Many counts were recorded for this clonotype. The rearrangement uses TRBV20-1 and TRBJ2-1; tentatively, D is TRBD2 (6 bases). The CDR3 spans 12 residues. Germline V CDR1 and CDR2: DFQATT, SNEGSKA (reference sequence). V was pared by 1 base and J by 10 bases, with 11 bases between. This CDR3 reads CSARAGAKEQFF. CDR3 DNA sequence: TGCAGTGCTAGAGCGGGAGCGAAGGAGCAGTTCTTC.

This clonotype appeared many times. CDR3 nucleotides: TGTGCCAGCACAGATGGCAGGAGCGACAATGAGCAGTTCTTC. It yields the protein CASTDGRSDNEQFF. This rearrangement joins TRBV28 to TRBJ2-1; unclear D gene. The CDR3 is 14 amino acids. V lost 7 bases, J lost 5 bases, and 15 bases lay in between. Looked up from germline, CDR1 is MDHEN and CDR2 is SYDVKM.

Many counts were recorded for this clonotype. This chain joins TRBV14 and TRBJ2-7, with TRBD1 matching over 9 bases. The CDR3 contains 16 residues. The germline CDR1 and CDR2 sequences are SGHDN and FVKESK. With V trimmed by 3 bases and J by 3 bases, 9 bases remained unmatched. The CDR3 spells CASSHPAGTGSYEQYF. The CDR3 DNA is TGTGCCAGCAGCCATCCAGCGGGGACAGGGAGCTACGAGCAGTACTTC. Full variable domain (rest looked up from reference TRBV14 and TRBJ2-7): EAGVTQFPSHSVIEKGQTVTLRCDPISGHDNLYWYRRVMGKEIKFLLHFVKESKQDESGMPNNRFLAERTGGTYSTLKVQPAELEDSGVYFCASSHPAGTGSYEQYFGPGTRLTVT.

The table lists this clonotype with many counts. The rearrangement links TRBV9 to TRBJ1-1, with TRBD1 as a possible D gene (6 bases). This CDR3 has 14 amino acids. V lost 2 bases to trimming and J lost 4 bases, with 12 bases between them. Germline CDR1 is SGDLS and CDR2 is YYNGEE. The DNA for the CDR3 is TGTGCCAGCAGCGTGGACAGCCACGGCACTGAAGCTTTCTTT. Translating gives CASSVDSHGTEAFF.

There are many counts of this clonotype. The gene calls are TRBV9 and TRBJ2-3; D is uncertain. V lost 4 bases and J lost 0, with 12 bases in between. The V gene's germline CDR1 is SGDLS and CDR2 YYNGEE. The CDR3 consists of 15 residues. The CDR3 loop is CASSPRPSSTDTQYF. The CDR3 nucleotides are TGTGCCAGCAGCCCGCGCCCCTCTAGCACAGATACGCAGTATTTT.

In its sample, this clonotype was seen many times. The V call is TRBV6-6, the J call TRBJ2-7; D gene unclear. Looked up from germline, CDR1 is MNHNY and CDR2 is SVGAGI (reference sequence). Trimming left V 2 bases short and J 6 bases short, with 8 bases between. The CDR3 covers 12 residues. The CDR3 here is CASSYTGLEQYF. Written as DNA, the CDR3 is TGTGCCAGCAGTTACACTGGCCTCGAGCAGTACTTC.

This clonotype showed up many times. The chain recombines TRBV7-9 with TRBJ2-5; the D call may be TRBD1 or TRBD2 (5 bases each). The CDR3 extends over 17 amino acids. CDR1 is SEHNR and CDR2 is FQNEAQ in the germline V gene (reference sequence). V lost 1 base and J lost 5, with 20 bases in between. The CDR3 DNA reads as TGTGCCAGCAGCTTAGGAGGGGTTGAGGGTCTGCGGGAGACCCAGTACTTC. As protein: CASSLGGVEGLRETQYF.

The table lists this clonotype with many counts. Here the CDR3 DNA reads TGTGCCAGCAGCCCCCGGGGGGGAGCAACCTACGAGCAGTACTTC. It specifies CASSPRGGATYEQYF. This chain connects TRBV7-2 to TRBJ2-7; TRBD2 matches 8 bases. V shed 5 bases, J shed 2 bases, and the junction held 8 bases outside the gene matches. Germline V gene data show CDR1 as SGHTA and CDR2 as FQGNSA. This CDR3 region has 15 residues. The full variable domain, rest sourced from reference TRBV7-2 and TRBJ2-7, is GAGVSQSPSNKVTEKGKDVELRCDPISGHTALYWYRQSLGQGLEFLIYFQGNSAPDKSGLPSDRFSAERTGGSVSTLTIQRTQQEDSAVYLCASSPRGGATYEQYFGPGTRLTVT.